Below are 13 T cell receptor beta chains sequenced from a single sample in a study of T cell clusters in autoimmune cytopenias. TRB was amplified from around 0.25 ug of peripheral blood genomic DNA per sample. TRB rearrangements were amplified by touch-down multiplex PCR with mixed TRB-A/B primers. TCRdb processed the multiplex PCR reads again and assigns one entry to each CDR3 protein, with no DNA. The sample data list about 3,400 distinct CDR3 sequences. Separately, the same data were catalogued under a study of T cell repertoires in aging, cancer and after chemotherapy.

The source material was peripheral blood. The receptors were sampled from a human donor in good health.

Its frequency marks this clonotype as medium-sized (0.01 to 0.1%). V and J are TRBV15 and TRBJ2-7; TCRdb returns TRBD1, unconfirmable since there is no DNA. The CDR3 length is 15 residues. The germline V gene has CDR1 LNHNV and CDR2 YYDKDF (reference sequence). The CDR3 loop is CATSREAGSPGEQYF.

This clonotype is medium-sized by frequency. This CDR3 reads CASSYPPGQGADTQYF. This chain links TRBV6-2 or TRBV6-3 with TRBJ2-3; TCRdb calls TRBD1, which cannot be checked without DNA. The CDR3 spans 16 residues. Germline V lookup: CDR1 MNHEY, CDR2 SVGEGT.

This clonotype is labeled medium-sized based on frequency. The chain is built from TRBV10-3 and TRBJ2-1; no DNA is available, so the TRBD1 call from TCRdb remains unchecked. The CDR3 is 12 amino acids. Per germline, CDR1 ENHRY and CDR2 SYGVKD. CDR3 protein: CAIKDHSGEQFF.

The rearrangement uses TRBV29-1 and TRBJ1-1; TCRdb calls TRBD1, which cannot be checked without DNA. CDR3 length: 11 amino acids. Germline CDR1 SQVTM, CDR2 ANQGSEA. Here the CDR3 reads CSVETGFEAFF.

The chain joins TRBV7-9 to TRBJ2-5; TCRdb names TRBD2, which stays unverified in the absence of DNA. This CDR3 has 15 residues. Germline V gene data show CDR1 as SEHNR and CDR2 as FQNEAQ (reference sequence). The CDR3 region is CASSLEGLAGGAQYF. The complete variable domain, with remaining parts taken from reference TRBV7-9 and TRBJ2-5, reads DTGVSQNPRHKITKRGQNVTFRCDPISEHNRLYWYRQTLGQGPEFLTYFQNEAQLEKSRLLSDRFSAERPKGSFSTLEIQRTEQGDSAMYLCASSLEGLAGGAQYFGPGTRLLVL.

This clonotype is deemed medium-sized by its frequency. This chain connects TRBV12-3 or TRBV12-4 to TRBJ1-5. This CDR3 has 13 amino acids. The chain's CDR3 is CASSLGDSQPQHF.

The chain uses TRBV12-3 or TRBV12-4 and TRBJ1-4. The CDR3 is 15 residues long. The CDR3 here is CASSPRRGANEKLFF.

According to its frequency, this clonotype is medium-sized. The V call is TRBV4-3, the J call TRBJ2-7; TCRdb gives TRBD1 as the D gene, but with no DNA this cannot be confirmed. This CDR3 comprises 16 residues. The germline V gene encodes CDR1 LGHNA and CDR2 YSLEER. CDR3 sequence reads: CASSQERQGTTYEQYF.

This clonotype counts as medium-sized by frequency. This sequence joins TRBV7-9 and TRBJ1-1; TCRdb proposes TRBD1, but this gene call is untestable without DNA. Per the germline V gene, CDR1 is SEHNR and CDR2 is FQNEAQ (reference sequence). The CDR3 loop spans 13 amino acids. This CDR3 reads CASSMTGEPEAFF.

Considering frequency, this clonotype is medium-sized. This chain links TRBV6-2 or TRBV6-3 with TRBJ1-1. This CDR3 spans 15 amino acids. Germline V gives CDR1 MNHEY, CDR2 SVGEGT. CDR3 sequence: CASSYKEGLNTEAFF.

This clonotype shows up as medium-sized (0.01 to 0.1%) by frequency. The rearrangement joins TRBV6-4 to TRBJ2-1; there is no DNA to check the TCRdb D call of TRBD2. Germline V gene data show CDR1 as MRHNA and CDR2 as SNTAGT. CDR3 size: 15 residues. The CDR3 is CASSDSAGVGNEQFF.

This clonotype registers medium-sized by frequency. The chain recombines TRBV6-6 with TRBJ1-5. The CDR3 spans 14 residues. CDR1 and CDR2 (germline): MNHNY, SVGAGI (reference sequence). CDR3 protein: CASSYSAYDQPQHF.

Considering frequency, this clonotype is medium-sized (0.01 to 0.1%). The chain is built from TRBV19 and TRBJ1-5; as DNA is missing, the TRBD1 call by TCRdb cannot be tested. The CDR3 length is 13 residues. The germline CDR1 and CDR2 sequences are LNHDA and SQIVND (reference sequence). This CDR3 is CASRGQGGQPQHF.